This T cell receptor beta chain was found in a study of blood T cell repertoires in COVID-19. Study details: The United States, Italy and Spain provided the acute and convalescent COVID-19 samples. T cells, B-cell-depleted T cells, or PBMCs provided the cDNA or gDNA that served as material.

Germline V gene lookup returns CDR1 MNHEY and CDR2 SMNVEV (reference sequence). This CDR3 has 14 amino acids. V trimming: 3 bases; J trimming: 4 bases; junction bases outside the gene matches: 5. Original analysis: Reference gene primers were amplified, and this amplification served to estimate nucleated cell counts. Sequencing was performed with immunoSEQ multiplex PCR; in TCRdb, only in-frame clones are kept and a portion is missing. V and J calls and clone size are given by that table; D and trimming were obtained from the DNA. The data show about 260,000 clones, with 86% seen just once and 1.5% to 2% held by the top ten.

The receptor was isolated from a young man with active or convalescent COVID-19. V gene TRBV27 combines with J gene TRBJ2-7; 8 bases line up with TRBD2. The sample taken for sequencing was peripheral blood. Here the CDR3 reads CASSLDRGGYEQYF. DNA for the CDR3: TGTGCCAGCAGTTTGGATCGGGGGGGTTACGAGCAGTACTTC.